The text below deals with one T cell receptor beta chain. Its target antigen remains unknown. At one boundary the junction diverges from the germline segment, which might be a read error. Receptors were amplified or captured by 5' RACE. Sequencing was carried out with an Illumina HiSeq 2500. A second PCR of roughly 6 to 12 cycles was performed with a sample-barcoded 5' primer and a J-beta primer mix. Each TCR beta cDNA molecule received a unique molecular identifier from a template-switch 5' adaptor carrying 12 random nucleotides. At least 2.5 million CDR3-containing paired-end reads were obtained from each sample. First-strand cDNA synthesis was performed from all RNA using the Mint cDNA synthesis kit, with priming by a TRBC-specific oligonucleotide. After uracil-DNA glycosylase treatment, a first 18-cycle PCR used universal primers M1SS and BC2_uni_R on all cDNA. Under the source paper's analysis protocol: Each sample was normalized by randomly selecting 1 million high-quality reads, each carrying a distinct molecular identifier. Reads with shared molecular identifiers were discarded instead of being binned into consensus sequences. MiTCR, with a Q25 quality threshold and the strictest error-elimination algorithm, was used for CDR3 identification, clonotype clustering and error correction. A nonparametric unseen species model with Euler transformation was used to estimate a lower bound on total TCR beta diversity. TCRdb ran its own pipeline on the public reads, namely fastp trimming at Q25 and MiXCR clone calling, and kept in-frame beta chains. Each entry merges the rows of one CDR3 protein and shows their most common DNA and genes. None of the V and J calls come from the authors' own analysis; TCRdb made them. The sample table contains some 1.5 million distinct CDR3 sequences; only one count was recorded for 28% of them. 7.7% of the sample belongs to the ten largest clones.

This sample was included in a study of blood T cells in healthy people across ages (dated by TCRdb to about 2015). Regarding the research as a whole: Template switching captured roughly one uniquely barcoded TCR beta cDNA molecule per two T cells in model experiments. Donors were grouped into four age groups: young (average approximately 16 years), middle-aged (39), aged (about 60) and long-lived (approximately 78). For two donors (one aged 18 to 30 and one aged 80 or older), the study analyzed two additional independent replicas of 1 million unique cDNA reads from the same blood draw. To track age-related changes in TCR beta repertoire diversity, the study relied on deep sequencing normalized with unique cDNA molecular identifiers. To avoid experimental bias, donors of different ages were spread randomly across the sequencing lanes.

The germline V gene (reference sequence) sets CDR1 to PRHDT and CDR2 to FYEKMQ. CDR3 length: 14 amino acids, cysteine to phenylalanine. The DNA shown is the 42-base CDR3, in frame from base 1. The roughly 39 donors, aged 6 to 90 years, were systemically healthy Caucasian individuals from Russia. Each donor gave about 11 milliliters of peripheral blood, drawn into EDTA-treated Vacutainer tubes. Ficoll-Paque density-gradient centrifugation was used to isolate PBMCs, with at least 7 million per sample. Total RNA was extracted from PBMCs with Trizol reagent, with at least 5.5 micrograms obtained per sample. The percentages of naive CD45RAhigh/CD27high T cells were determined by flow cytometry on a PBMC aliquot from every donor. General findings and caveats noted by the study authors: Conclusive comparison of naive and antigen-experienced compartments was prevented by the profiling of bulk unsorted PBMCs. Compared with the aged group, more naive CD4+ T cells, fewer expanded clones and increased TCR diversity were shown by the long-lived group, suggesting age selection. Observed TCR beta diversity per million T cells fell roughly linearly with age, and a significant reduction was already apparent by age around 40. Donor CMV infection status was unknown, potentially confounding age-related changes in expanded clonotypes. Total diversity estimates from one million sequenced T cells were considered lower bounds and underestimates. There was a strong correlation between observed TCR beta diversity and the percentage of naive T cells measured by flow cytometry.

This clonotype was obtained from a woman aged 25 to 39 in good health. The chain uses TRBV13 and TRBJ2-5, with 9 bases in between that match TRBD1. The sequenced sample consisted of blood. At the DNA level, the sequence is TGTGCCAGCGGCTTAAACAGGGGGCTGGAGACCCAGTACTTC. It translates to CASGLNRGLETQYF. Full variable domain (CDR3 extended with the reference TRBV13 and TRBJ2-5 proteins): AAGVIQSPRHLIKEKRETATLKCYPIPRHDTVYWYQQGPGQDPQFLISFYEKMQSDKGSIPDRFSAQQFSDYHSELNMSSLELGDSALYFCASGLNRGLETQYFGPGTRLLVL.